This T cell receptor (beta chain) was identified in a study of control samples from healthy donors and cancer patients. Method: immunoSEQ multiplex PCR; TCRdb's copy keeps in-frame clones and lacks some. This table holds around 130,000 clones, around nine tenths found once. The sequence was obtained from a man aged 45 to 65 in good health. Input material: blood.

In DNA, the CDR3 is TGTGCCACCAGCAGAGATCCGGGGGCCAATGAGCAGTTCTTC. Residues: CATSRDPGANEQFF. This sequence joins TRBV15 and TRBJ2-1, with D tentatively TRBD1 or TRBD2 (6 bases each). The CDR3 runs to 14 residues. Germline V CDR1 and CDR2: LNHNV, YYDKDF (reference sequence). V gave up 0 bases and J gave up 6 bases, with 9 bases separating them.